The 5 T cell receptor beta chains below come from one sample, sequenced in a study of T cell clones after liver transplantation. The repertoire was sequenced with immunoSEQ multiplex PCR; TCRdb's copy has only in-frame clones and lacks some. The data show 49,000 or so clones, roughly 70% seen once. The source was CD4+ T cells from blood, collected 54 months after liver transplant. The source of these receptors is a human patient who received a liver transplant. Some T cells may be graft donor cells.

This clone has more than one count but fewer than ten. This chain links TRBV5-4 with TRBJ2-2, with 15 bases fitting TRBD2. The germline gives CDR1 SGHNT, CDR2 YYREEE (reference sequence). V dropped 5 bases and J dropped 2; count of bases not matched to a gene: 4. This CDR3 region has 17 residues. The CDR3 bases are TGTGCCAGCAGGTGGGGACTAGCGGGGGGAAACACCGGGGAGCTGTTTTTT. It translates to CASRWGLAGGNTGELFF.

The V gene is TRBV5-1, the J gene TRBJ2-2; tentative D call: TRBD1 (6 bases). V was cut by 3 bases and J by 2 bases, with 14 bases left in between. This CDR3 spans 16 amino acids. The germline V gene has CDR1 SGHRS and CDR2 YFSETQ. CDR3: CASSYRWTVNTGELFF. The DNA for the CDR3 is TGCGCCAGCAGCTATCGTTGGACAGTCAACACCGGGGAGCTGTTTTTT.

The CDR3 nucleotides are TGCGCCAGCAGCCAAGATGCGGCAGGGGACTATGGCTACACCTTC. The encoded protein is CASSQDAAGDYGYTF. The rearrangement joins TRBV4-1 to TRBJ1-2; maybe TRBD1 (6 bases). Trimming pared 0 bases from V and 3 bases from J, leaving 11 bases between. The length of the CDR3 is 15 residues. Germline V gives CDR1 MGHRA, CDR2 YSYEKL.

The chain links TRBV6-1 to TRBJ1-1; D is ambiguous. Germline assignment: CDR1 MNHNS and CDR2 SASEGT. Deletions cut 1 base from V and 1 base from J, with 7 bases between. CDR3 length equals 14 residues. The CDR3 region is CASSEGNQNTEAFF. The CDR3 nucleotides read TGTGCCAGCAGTGAAGGGAATCAGAACACTGAAGCTTTCTTT.

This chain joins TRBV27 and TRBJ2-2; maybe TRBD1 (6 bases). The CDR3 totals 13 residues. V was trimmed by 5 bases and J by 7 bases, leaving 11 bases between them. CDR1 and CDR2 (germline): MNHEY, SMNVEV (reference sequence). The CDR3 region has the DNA TGTGCCAGCAGTGTGGACAGATACGGGGAGCTGTTTTTT. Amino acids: CASSVDRYGELFF.